This T cell receptor beta chain was sequenced for a study of cytomegalovirus exposure and HLA in healthy donors. V trimming: 5 bases; J trimming: 7 bases; junction bases outside the gene matches: 7. The CDR3 is 15 amino acids. In germline, CDR1 is KGHSH, CDR2 LQKENI. Primers for the PCR totalled 60 Vbeta and 13 Jbeta. TCRdb's copy holds only in-frame clones and misses some; the assay was immunoSEQ multiplex PCR. Among approximately 210,000 clones listed, 60% to 80% were seen once. This chain links TRBV18 with TRBJ2-3, with 12 bases fitting TRBD2. Input material: PBMCs. The receptor was derived from a male donor in good health and CMV-seronegative. The DNA for the CDR3 is TGTGCCAGCTCAAAACTAGCGGGAGGACTAAATACGCAGTATTTT. Protein product: CASSKLAGGLNTQYF.